These T cell receptor beta chains were read from a single sample in a study of response to subunit inactivated influenza vaccine. TCRdb independently ran MiXCR on the RT-PCR reads; one entry per CDR3 protein. The table records 610,000 or so distinct CDR3 sequences, about 15% of them present only once. The sample here was PBMCs from blood, taken approximately 13 days after vaccination. Receptor source: a man over 45 who received an inactivated influenza vaccine. The CDR3 runs from the conserved cysteine through the conserved F or W. The order of the fields is clone size, D gene, J gene, V gene, CDR3 protein, CDR3 DNA. The D gene is left open where the match is weak. Where a row states a size, it is once, few, many or the class of an expanded clone; other rows omit it.

- - TRBJ2-1 TRBV10-3 CAISESPPYNEQFF TGTGCCATCAGTGAGTCCCCTCCCTACAATGAGCAGTTCTTC
few TRBD1 TRBJ1-6 TRBV10-3 CAISEQGAMPNSPLHF TGTGCCATCAGCGAACAGGGGGCGATGCCTAATTCACCCCTCCACTTT
- - TRBJ1-5 TRBV7-2 CASSSFEGGSQHF TGTGCCAGCAGCTCGTTCGAGGGGGGTTCCCAGCATTTT
few TRBD2 TRBJ2-1 TRBV27 CATSYGREPYNEQFF TGTGCCACCTCGTATGGGAGGGAGCCCTACAATGAGCAGTTCTTC
few TRBD1 TRBJ2-7 TRBV20-1 CSAHRGLTEQYF TGCAGTGCCCACAGGGGTTTGACGGAGCAGTACTTC
few TRBD2 TRBJ2-7 TRBV6-5 CASSYPGGADEQYF TGTGCCAGCAGTTACCCCGGGGGGGCGGACGAGCAGTACTTC
- - TRBJ2-2 TRBV27 CASSLGQVGELFF TGTGCCAGCAGTTTAGGGCAGGTCGGGGAGCTGTTTTTT
many TRBD1 TRBJ2-1 TRBV10-3 CAISALGQGYNEQFF TGTGCCATCAGTGCGTTGGGACAGGGTTACAATGAGCAGTTCTTC
few - TRBJ2-3 TRBV4-1 CASTRWGGAGTDTQYF TGCGCCAGCACCCGGTGGGGGGGGGCCGGCACAGATACGCAGTATTTT
- - TRBJ2-2 TRBV7-2 CASSPTGSNTAELFF TGTGCCAGCAGCCCAACCGGGTCAAACACCGCGGAGCTGTTTTTT
few TRBD2 TRBJ2-3 TRBV7-2 CASSLGAGVTDTQYF TGTGCCAGCAGCTTGGGTGCGGGAGTTACAGATACGCAGTATTTT
few - TRBJ2-4 TRBV20-1 CSARITLAKNIQYF TGCAGTGCTAGGATTACACTGGCCAAAAACATTCAGTACTTC
- - TRBJ2-7 TRBV12-3/TRBV12-4 CASSFLRFYEQYF TGTGCCAGCAGTTTTCTTCGGTTCTACGAGCAGTACTTC
once - TRBJ2-7 TRBV5-4 CASSLAGRSLGEQYF TGTGCCAGCAGCTTGGCTGGACGCTCCCTAGGCGAGCAGTACTTC
- TRBD2 TRBJ2-3 TRBV11-2 CASSPGGTSGVSAQDTQYF TGTGCCAGCAGCCCAGGGGGCACTAGCGGGGTTTCCGCTCAAGATACGCAGTATTTT
- - TRBJ2-7 TRBV19 CASSTRVDYEQYF TGTGCCAGTAGTACCAGGGTAGACTACGAGCAGTACTTC
few - TRBJ1-1 TRBV4-2 CASSQGGLKGTLNTEAFF TGTGCCAGCAGCCAAGGGGGCCTAAAGGGGACATTGAACACTGAAGCTTTCTTT
few - TRBJ1-3 TRBV20-1 CSARPSYSGNTIYF TGCAGTGCTAGACCATCGTACTCTGGAAACACCATATATTTT
few - TRBJ1-2 TRBV19 CASAAGSYTF TGTGCCAGTGCGGCAGGGAGCTACACCTTC
- TRBD2 TRBJ2-6 TRBV19 CASSPSAGALSGANVLTF TGTGCCAGTAGTCCCTCAGCGGGAGCCCTCTCTGGGGCCAACGTCCTGACTTTC
- - TRBJ1-6 TRBV12-3/TRBV12-4 CASTSGGVYNSPLHF TGTGCCAGCACTTCTGGGGGGGTATATAATTCACCCCTCCACTTT
- TRBD2 TRBJ2-1 TRBV7-2 CASSISGGTYNEQFF TGTGCCAGCAGCATAAGCGGGGGCACCTACAATGAGCAGTTCTTC
- - TRBJ1-2 TRBV20-1 CSAQNDRQSYGYTF TGCAGTGCCCAGAACGACCGACAGTCCTATGGCTACACCTTC
- TRBD1 TRBJ2-1 TRBV15 CATSRAGGQHNEQFF TGTGCCACCAGCAGAGCAGGGGGACAGCACAATGAGCAGTTCTTC
few TRBD2 TRBJ2-2 TRBV2 CASSEGLAGGPGGELFF TGTGCCAGCAGTGAAGGACTAGCGGGAGGCCCAGGCGGGGAGCTGTTTTTT
- - TRBJ2-1 TRBV29-1 CSVEVGPNEQFF TGCAGCGTTGAAGTAGGACCCAATGAGCAGTTCTTC
- - TRBJ1-3 TRBV29-1 CSVSGSSGNTIYF TGCAGCGTTTCGGGAAGCTCTGGAAACACCATATATTTT
many - TRBJ2-1 TRBV5-1 CASKVGAIDNEQFF TGCGCCAGCAAGGTGGGGGCCATTGACAATGAGCAGTTCTTC
few - TRBJ2-5 TRBV7-6 CASSFYGALQETQYF TGTGCCAGCAGCTTTTACGGGGCTCTCCAAGAGACCCAGTACTTC
many TRBD2 TRBJ2-1 TRBV4-3 CASSRTAGGLYNEQFF TGCGCCAGCAGCCGGACAGCGGGGGGCCTTTACAATGAGCAGTTCTTC
few TRBD1 TRBJ2-7 TRBV6-2/TRBV6-3 CASSYGTGKPTYEQYF TGTGCCAGCAGTTATGGGACAGGGAAACCTACCTACGAGCAGTACTTC
- TRBD2 TRBJ2-1 TRBV5-1 CASSWKERSGGAHNEQFF TGCGCCAGCAGCTGGAAAGAACGTAGCGGGGGGGCCCACAATGAGCAGTTCTTC
- TRBD2 TRBJ2-1 TRBV5-1 CASSLDSGGYYNEQFF TGCGCCAGCAGCTTGGATTCGGGGGGGTATTACAATGAGCAGTTCTTC
- - TRBJ1-2 TRBV7-8 CASSLTRTNYGYTF TGTGCCAGCAGCTTAACACGTACAAACTATGGCTACACCTTC
few - TRBJ2-4 TRBV12-3/TRBV12-4 CASRTQGNIQYF TGTGCCAGCAGGACCCAGGGGAACATTCAGTACTTC
- - TRBJ2-2 TRBV5-1 CASSFSQGGTGELFF TGCGCCAGCAGCTTTAGCCAGGGTGGCACCGGGGAGCTGTTTTTT
- TRBD2 TRBJ2-3 TRBV12-3/TRBV12-4 CASSLERGGLNTQYF TGTGCCAGCAGTTTAGAGCGGGGGGGCCTAAATACGCAGTATTTT
- TRBD1 TRBJ1-2 TRBV15 CATSSGGYQDRSYYGYTF TGTGCCACCAGCAGCGGGGGATACCAGGACAGGTCATACTATGGCTACACCTTC
- TRBD1 TRBJ2-5 TRBV5-1 CASSYLTGSETQYF TGCGCCAGCAGCTACTTGACAGGGAGCGAGACCCAGTACTTC
many - TRBJ2-1 TRBV10-3 CAISELGLVGEQFF TGTGCCATCAGTGAGTTAGGCCTAGTGGGCGAGCAGTTCTTC
few - TRBJ1-1 TRBV2 CASSDPGARAFF TGTGCCAGCAGTGATCCGGGGGCACGGGCTTTCTTT
few TRBD2 TRBJ2-3 TRBV7-6 CASSSSGASTDTQYF TGTGCCAGCAGCTCTAGCGGGGCGAGCACAGATACGCAGTATTTT
- - TRBJ2-6 TRBV6-1 CASSEGPFTGANVLTF TGTGCCAGCAGTGAAGGGCCATTTACCGGGGCCAACGTCCTGACTTTC
few - TRBJ2-1 TRBV7-9 CASSLLAANNEQFF TGTGCCAGCAGCTTACTCGCCGCGAACAATGAGCAGTTCTTC
few TRBD1 TRBJ1-2 TRBV20-1 CSYYDRGIDGYTF TGCAGCTACTACGACAGGGGAATTGATGGCTACACCTTC
- - TRBJ2-1 TRBV9 CASSVVDQGYNEQFF TGTGCCAGCAGCGTAGTCGACCAGGGCTACAATGAGCAGTTCTTC
- TRBD2 TRBJ2-1 TRBV5-6 CASSRGASGTNEQFF TGTGCCAGCAGCCGCGGGGCTAGCGGGACCAATGAGCAGTTCTTC
- TRBD2 TRBJ2-4 TRBV6-5 CASSSRLAGSKNIQYF TGTGCCAGCAGTTCCCGGCTAGCGGGATCCAAAAACATTCAGTACTTC
few - TRBJ2-7 TRBV4-3 CASSQDGDFAGEQYF TGCGCCAGCAGCCAAGACGGGGACTTCGCGGGCGAGCAGTACTTC
- TRBD2 TRBJ2-5 TRBV29-1 CSELGLGETQYF TGCAGCGAGCTGGGACTAGGGGAGACCCAGTACTTC
- TRBD1 TRBJ2-5 TRBV5-1 CASSSSPDRVETQNF TGCGCCAGCAGCTCCTCCCCGGACAGGGTAGAGACCCAGAACTTC
few TRBD2 TRBJ2-2 TRBV5-1 CASSAGLAGELFF TGCGCCAGCAGTGCGGGACTAGCGGGGGAGCTGTTTTTT
few - TRBJ2-5 TRBV7-2 CASSSGLPPQLTQYF TGTGCCAGCAGCTCGGGACTCCCCCCGCAACTGACCCAGTACTTC
- TRBD1 TRBJ1-1 TRBV6-5 CASSFTGGQNTEAFF TGTGCCAGCAGTTTCACAGGGGGGCAGAACACTGAAGCTTTCTTT